Sequencing of this T cell receptor (beta chain) was carried out in a study of T cell responses to AZD1222 COVID-19 vaccine. The study's findings and limits: Spike-wide vaccine-associated CD4 TCRs dominated at 160-218 and 743-854. Donors were mostly white British, more females; clonal diversity possibly underestimated.

Concerning this clone itself: Its antigen is not known.

TCRdb's copy holds only in-frame clones and misses some; the assay was immunoSEQ multiplex PCR. The sample holds roughly 100,000 clones, 75% to 90% seen once. The CDR3 sequence is 18 residues long. V shed 0 bases, J shed 4 bases, and the junction held 9 bases outside the gene matches. Germline V lookup: CDR1 LGHNA, CDR2 YSLEER. The rearrangement joins TRBV4-3 to TRBJ1-4; TRBD1 agrees at 9 bases. The material was peripheral blood, obtained on day 0 of AZD1222 vaccination. The sequence came from an adult in good health. The CDR3 loop reads CASSQDLVSTGGNEKLFF. The CDR3 bases are TGCGCCAGCAGCCAAGATCTGGTTTCGACAGGGGGTAATGAAAAACTGTTTTTT.